These T cell receptor beta chains were read from a single sample in a study of blood T cell repertoires in COVID-19. Generated by immunoSEQ multiplex PCR, the TCRdb table keeps only in-frame clones and is missing some. The repertoire holds about 100,000 clones, with around 85% as singletons. Sequences were obtained from peripheral blood. The receptors stem from a man aged 65 to 85 with active or convalescent COVID-19. Both conserved end residues are part of each CDR3. The D gene is left open where the match is weak. Where a row states a size, it is once, few, many or the class of an expanded clone; other rows omit it.

J gene,V gene,clone size,D gene,CDR3 protein,CDR3 DNA
TRBJ1-1,TRBV11-1,.,.,CASSLALSVKAFF,TGTGCCAGCAGCTTAGCGCTAAGTGTGAAAGCTTTCTTT
TRBJ2-7,TRBV12-5,.,.,CASGHARSLEYF,TGTGCTAGTGGCCATGCGCGATCTTTGGAGTACTTC
TRBJ1-1,TRBV24-1,once,.,CATSDGLEAFF,TGTGCCACCAGTGACGGACTTGAAGCTTTCTTT
TRBJ2-3,TRBV6-6,.,TRBD2,CASSYGGGRSTDTQYF,TGTGCCAGCAGTTACGGGGGGGGACGTAGCACAGATACGCAGTATTTT
TRBJ2-2,TRBV3-1/TRBV3-2,.,.,CASSHVREGTGELFF,TGTGCCAGCAGCCACGTCAGGGAAGGCACCGGGGAGCTGTTTTTT
TRBJ1-1,TRBV6-6,.,.,CASSYQGWGDTEAFF,TGTGCCAGCAGTTACCAGGGATGGGGGGACACTGAAGCTTTCTTT
TRBJ1-5,TRBV2,.,TRBD1,CASSRQGTGNQPQHF,TGTGCCAGCAGCCGACAGGGGACGGGCAATCAGCCCCAGCATTTT
TRBJ1-1,TRBV19,once,.,CASSRTMGGYTEAFF,TGTGCCAGTAGTAGGACTATGGGGGGGTACACTGAAGCTTTCTTT
TRBJ2-5,TRBV28,once,.,CASRNSPQETQYF,TGTGCCAGCAGAAACAGTCCCCAAGAGACCCAGTACTTC
TRBJ1-5,TRBV7-9,once,.,CASSLGTADNQPQHF,TGTGCCAGCAGCCTTGGCACGGCGGACAATCAGCCCCAGCATTTT
TRBJ1-1,TRBV19,.,.,CASSIKETEAFF,TGTGCCAGTAGTATTAAAGAGACTGAAGCTTTCTTT
TRBJ1-3,TRBV3-1/TRBV3-2,many,TRBD1,CASSTTGGASGNTIYF,TGTGCCAGCAGCACAACAGGGGGAGCTTCTGGAAACACCATATATTTT
TRBJ1-3,TRBV28,many,.,CASSIVSGNTIYF,TGTGCCAGCAGTATAGTATCTGGAAACACCATATATTTT
TRBJ1-1,TRBV7-6,few,.,CASSPRTVMNTEAFF,TGTGCCAGCAGCCCTCGGACAGTCATGAACACTGAAGCTTTCTTT
TRBJ1-3,TRBV2,.,.,CASSVTGNSGNTIYF,TGTGCCAGCAGTGTCACAGGGAACTCTGGAAACACCATATATTTT
TRBJ1-2,TRBV6-5,.,.,CASRQGTGYGYTF,TGTGCCAGCCGGCAGGGGACGGGCTATGGCTACACCTTC
TRBJ1-1,TRBV5-6,few,.,CASSLVGQGTEAFF,TGTGCCAGCAGCTTGGTGGGGCAAGGCACTGAAGCTTTCTTT
TRBJ2-7,TRBV5-4,.,TRBD1,CASSPGTGFVDEQYF,TGTGCCAGCAGCCCCGGGACAGGGTTCGTCGACGAGCAGTACTTC
TRBJ1-3,TRBV3-1/TRBV3-2,.,.,CASSQGASGNTIYF,TGTGCCAGCAGCCAAGGAGCCTCTGGAAACACCATATATTTT
TRBJ2-4,TRBV9,few,.,CASSVGSGGQQNIQYF,TGTGCCAGCAGCGTAGGATCGGGAGGACAGCAAAACATTCAGTACTTC
TRBJ1-1,TRBV28,.,.,CASSLRQAEAFF,TGTGCCAGCAGTTTACGGCAGGCTGAAGCTTTCTTT
TRBJ2-5,TRBV2,.,TRBD2,CASSLIAGGRETQYF,TGTGCCAGCAGCTTAATAGCGGGAGGGCGAGAGACCCAGTACTTC
TRBJ2-3,TRBV14,.,TRBD2,CASSQAPGGLEDTQYF,TGTGCCAGCAGCCAAGCACCGGGGGGGCTGGAAGATACGCAGTATTTT
TRBJ2-2,TRBV7-8,few,.,CASSQRQAAGTGELFF,TGTGCCAGCAGCCAGAGACAGGCCGCGGGCACCGGGGAGCTGTTTTTT
TRBJ2-7,TRBV2,once,TRBD2,CASGLAGAANEQYF,TGTGCCAGCGGGTTAGCGGGAGCTGCCAACGAGCAGTACTTC
TRBJ2-5,TRBV7-2,once,TRBD2,CASSLGLAGQETQYF,TGTGCCAGCAGCTTAGGACTAGCGGGGCAAGAGACCCAGTACTTC
TRBJ2-7,TRBV11-2,.,TRBD2,CASSLLASGGINEQYF,TGTGCCAGCAGCTTACTGGCTAGCGGGGGGATAAACGAGCAGTACTTC
TRBJ2-7,TRBV28,.,TRBD1,CASSIRTGPLTYEQYF,TGTGCCAGCAGTATCCGGACAGGACCCCTCACCTACGAGCAGTACTTC
TRBJ1-4,TRBV6-5,.,.,CASRTRSTNEKLFF,TGTGCCAGCAGGACTAGATCAACTAATGAAAAACTGTTTTTT
TRBJ2-2,TRBV24-1,few,.,CATSNRVTGELFF,TGTGCCACCAGTAACAGGGTAACCGGGGAGCTGTTTTTT
TRBJ1-1,TRBV28,.,.,CASSSPGGNTEAFF,TGTGCCAGCAGTTCTCCGGGGGGGAACACTGAAGCTTTCTTT
TRBJ1-6,TRBV6-6,.,.,CASSLNYGSSYNSPLHF,TGTGCCAGCAGTCTTAACTACGGGAGCTCCTATAATTCACCCCTCCACTTT
TRBJ1-3,TRBV27,.,TRBD1,CASSSLTGGRSGNTIYF,TGTGCCAGCAGTTCCCTAACAGGGGGCCGGAGCGGAAACACCATATATTTT
TRBJ1-2,TRBV6-1,.,TRBD1,CASSEAWDRDGYTF,TGTGCCAGCAGTGAAGCCTGGGACAGGGACGGCTACACCTTC
TRBJ2-7,TRBV21-1,.,.,CASSTPRELRREQYF,TGTGCCAGCAGCACTCCCCGGGAGTTAAGGCGCGAGCAGTACTTC
TRBJ2-7,TRBV10-2,.,TRBD2,CASSHGLAGGQHEQYF,TGCGCCAGCAGTCATGGACTAGCGGGAGGGCAGCACGAGCAGTACTTC
TRBJ1-2,TRBV2,once,.,CASSDRNYGYTF,TGTGCCAGCAGCGACAGGAACTATGGCTACACCTTC
TRBJ2-1,TRBV28,.,.,CASSLVQGNEQFF,TGTGCCAGCAGTTTAGTCCAGGGCAATGAGCAGTTCTTC
TRBJ1-2,TRBV4-1,.,TRBD1,CASSRKGQGNGYTF,TGCGCCAGCAGCCGGAAGGGACAGGGGAATGGCTACACCTTC
TRBJ1-6,TRBV5-6,.,.,CASSLSGGFGSPLHF,TGTGCCAGCAGCTTGAGTGGGGGGTTTGGTTCACCCCTCCACTTT
TRBJ2-3,TRBV3-1/TRBV3-2,.,TRBD1,CASSRNPAGTGFDTQYF,TGTGCCAGCAGCCGGAACCCGGCCGGGACAGGGTTTGATACGCAGTATTTT
TRBJ1-5,TRBV7-2,.,TRBD1,CASSLRPGQGSQPQHF,TGTGCCAGCAGCTTACGGCCGGGACAGGGAAGTCAGCCCCAGCATTTT
TRBJ1-1,TRBV25-1,.,TRBD1,CASTIQGAESTEAFF,TGTGCCAGCACCATACAGGGGGCGGAGAGCACTGAAGCTTTCTTT
TRBJ1-1,TRBV4-2,.,TRBD1,CASSQEGTGGTEAFF,TGTGCCAGCAGCCAAGAAGGGACAGGGGGAACTGAAGCTTTCTTT
TRBJ2-7,TRBV11-2,.,.,CASSLVGGRAEQYF,TGTGCCAGCAGCTTAGTGGGGGGACGGGCCGAGCAGTACTTC